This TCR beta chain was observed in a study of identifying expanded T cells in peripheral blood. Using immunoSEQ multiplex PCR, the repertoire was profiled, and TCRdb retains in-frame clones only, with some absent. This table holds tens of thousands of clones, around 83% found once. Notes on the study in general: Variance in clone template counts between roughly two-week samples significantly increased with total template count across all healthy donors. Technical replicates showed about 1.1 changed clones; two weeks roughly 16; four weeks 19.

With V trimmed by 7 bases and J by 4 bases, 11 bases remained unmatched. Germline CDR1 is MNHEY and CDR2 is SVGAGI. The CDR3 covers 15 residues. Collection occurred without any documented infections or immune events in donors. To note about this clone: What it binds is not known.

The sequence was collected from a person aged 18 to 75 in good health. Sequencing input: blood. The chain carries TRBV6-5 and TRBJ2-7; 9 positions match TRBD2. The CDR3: CASTPDSGRSYEQYF. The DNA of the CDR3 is TGTGCCAGCACCCCCGATAGCGGGAGAAGTTACGAGCAGTACTTC.